The 10 T cell receptor beta chains in this list originate from one sample, sequenced in a study of blood T cells in healthy people across ages. Next came a second PCR, run for about 6 to 11 cycles, which used a sample-barcoded 5' primer along with a J-beta primer mix. TCRdb analysed the 5' RACE reads with MiXCR anew, one entry per CDR3 protein. The sample yields 950,000 to 1,200,000 distinct CDR3 sequences, roughly two fifths seen once. Sequencing was done on a sample of blood. These receptors were taken from a man between 18 and 29 years old in good health.

To note about this clonotype: At one boundary the junction diverges from the germline segment, which might be a read error. The J gene is TRBJ2-1, the V gene TRBV29-1; D is tentatively TRBD1 or TRBD2 (5 bases each). The CDR3 covers 12 residues. Germline assignment: CDR1 SQVTM and CDR2 ANQGSEA. The CDR3 reads CSVERADKEQFF. The DNA of the CDR3 is TGCAGCGTGGAAAGAGCGGACAAGGAGCAGTTCTTC.

The gene calls are TRBV12-3 or TRBV12-4 and TRBJ2-3; the match to TRBD2 covers 9 bases. The ends lost 4 bases at V and 2 bases at J; junction bases unmatched: 4. This CDR3 has 15 residues. CDR3 DNA: TGTGCCAGCAGTTCGACTAGCGGAAACACAGATACGCAGTATTTT. Translation: CASSSTSGNTDTQYF.

Worth noting for this clonotype: Mismatch with germline at one junction end may stem from a read error. V and J are TRBV6-5 and TRBJ2-1, with D tentatively TRBD2 (5 bases). The CDR3 contains 14 residues. CDR1 and CDR2 from the germline V gene are MNHEY and SVGAGI. CDR3 DNA sequence: TGTGCCAGCACCGACAACGGGAAAAACAATGGGCAGTTCTTC. Its translation is CASTDNGKNNGQFF.

This clonotype was seen only a few times. The rearrangement links TRBV19 to TRBJ1-2; TRBD1 aligns across 9 bases. This CDR3 comprises 15 residues. CDR1 is LNHDA and CDR2 is SQIVND in the germline V gene (reference sequence). The J segment lost 3 bases and the V segment lost 4 bases, leaving 6 bases of the junction unmatched. CDR3 in amino acids: CASSTTGTGHYGYTF. The CDR3 nucleotides read TGTGCCAGTAGTACCACCGGGACAGGGCACTATGGCTACACCTTC.

The chain is built from TRBV9 and TRBJ1-2, with D unresolved. Trimming left V 0 bases short and J 8 bases short, with 14 bases between. Germline V gene data show CDR1 as SGDLS and CDR2 as YYNGEE. The CDR3 is 14 amino acids. In DNA form, the CDR3 reads TGTGCCAGCAGCGTAGGAGGAACTGAATACGGCTACACCTTC. Translation gives CASSVGGTEYGYTF.

The chain carries TRBV24-1 and TRBJ1-4; no definite D call. Germline assignment: CDR1 KGHDR and CDR2 SFDVKD. Trimming took off 1 base at V and 8 bases at J, with 7 bases between the two ends. The CDR3 extends over 13 amino acids. The CDR3 region has the DNA TGTGCCACCAGTGATTTTGACGGCGAAAAACTGTTTTTT. Protein sequence: CATSDFDGEKLFF.

The V call is TRBV4-2, the J call TRBJ2-2; perhaps D is TRBD1 or TRBD2 (6 bases each). V dropped 1 base and J dropped 3 bases, with 12 bases sitting between them. The germline CDR1 and CDR2 sequences are LGHNA and YNFKEQ. CDR3 length: 16 residues. Written as DNA, the CDR3 is TGTGCCAGCAGCCAAGTTACGGGGGCGTACACCGGGGAGCTGTTTTTT. Amino acids: CASSQVTGAYTGELFF.

The J gene is TRBJ2-3, the V gene TRBV6-2 or TRBV6-3, with a weak D call TRBD2 (6 bases). V shed 2 bases and J shed 0 bases, with 18 bases lying between them. Germline lookup yields CDR1 MNHEY and CDR2 SVGEGT. The CDR3 has 18 amino acids. CDR3 sequence (DNA): TGTGCCAGCAGTTACGCTCAGGCATGGGGGACTAGCACAGATACGCAGTATTTT. Translating it yields CASSYAQAWGTSTDTQYF.

The J gene is TRBJ1-5, the V gene TRBV21-1. TRBV21-1 is a documented pseudogene. The CDR3 is 19 residues long. CDR3 sequence: CASSKSCKGPELLWQPQHF. The CDR3 bases are TGTGCCAGTAGCAAATCCTGCAAGGGACCAGAGCTACTTTGGCAGCCCCAGCATTTT.

The chain links TRBV4-3 to TRBJ1-1; 7 bases agree with TRBD1. CDR1 LGHNA and CDR2 YSLEER come from the germline V gene. The V gene end was trimmed by 1 base and the J gene end by 0 bases; junction bases not matched to a gene: 5. The CDR3 is 16 residues long. CDR3 loop: CASSQGAGGMNTEAFF. CDR3 coding DNA: TGCGCCAGCAGCCAAGGGGCAGGGGGTATGAACACTGAAGCTTTCTTT.